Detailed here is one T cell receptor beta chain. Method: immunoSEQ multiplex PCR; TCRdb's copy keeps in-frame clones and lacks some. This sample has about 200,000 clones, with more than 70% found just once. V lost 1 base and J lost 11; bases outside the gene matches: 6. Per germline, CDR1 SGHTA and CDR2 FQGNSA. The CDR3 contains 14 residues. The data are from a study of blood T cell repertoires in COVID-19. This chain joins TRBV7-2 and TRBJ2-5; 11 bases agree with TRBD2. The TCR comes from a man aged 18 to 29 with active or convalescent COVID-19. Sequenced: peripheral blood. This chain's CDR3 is CASSLESSGRSQYF. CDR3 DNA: TGTGCCAGCAGCTTAGAGTCTAGCGGGAGGTCACAGTACTTC. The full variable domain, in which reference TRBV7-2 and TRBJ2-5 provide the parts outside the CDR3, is GAGVSQSPSNKVTEKGKDVELRCDPISGHTALYWYRQSLGQGLEFLIYFQGNSAPDKSGLPSDRFSAERTGGSVSTLTIQRTQQEDSAVYLCASSLESSGRSQYFGPGTRLLVL.